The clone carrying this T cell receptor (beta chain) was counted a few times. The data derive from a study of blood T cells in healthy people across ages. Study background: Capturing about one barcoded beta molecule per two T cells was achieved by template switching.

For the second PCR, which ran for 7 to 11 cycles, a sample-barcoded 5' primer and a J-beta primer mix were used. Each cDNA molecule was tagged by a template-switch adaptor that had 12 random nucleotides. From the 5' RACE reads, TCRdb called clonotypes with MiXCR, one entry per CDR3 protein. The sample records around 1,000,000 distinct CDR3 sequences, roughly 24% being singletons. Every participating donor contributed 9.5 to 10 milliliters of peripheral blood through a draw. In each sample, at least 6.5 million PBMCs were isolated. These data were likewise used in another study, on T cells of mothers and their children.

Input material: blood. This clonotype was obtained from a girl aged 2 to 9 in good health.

CDR3 DNA sequence: TGTGCCAGCAGCTTATCCAGGGAAGGGACCCAGTACTTC. It is translated as CASSLSREGTQYF. This chain connects TRBV7-7 to TRBJ2-1, with D perhaps TRBD1 (5 bases). With the DNA end fitting TRBJ2-5 better, the J assignment may be wrong. The CDR3 is 13 amino acids. The germline V gene encodes CDR1 SSHAT and CDR2 FNYEAQ (reference sequence).